This TCR beta chain was captured by sequencing in a study of blood T cell repertoires in COVID-19. This clone has just one count. Method: immunoSEQ multiplex PCR; TCRdb's copy keeps in-frame clones and lacks some. Of fewer than 300,000 clones listed, approximately 86% were seen once; the top ten hold around 9.1%. The germline V gene encodes CDR1 SGHRS and CDR2 YFSETQ. V lost 0 bases and J lost 0, with 9 bases in between. The length of the CDR3 is 15 residues. The sequenced material came from peripheral blood. The rearrangement uses TRBV5-1 and TRBJ1-1; perhaps TRBD1 as D (5 bases). The TCR comes from a man aged 40-49 years who had recovered from COVID-19. CDR3 sequence (DNA): TGCGCCAGCAGCTTGGGACAGACTTTGAACACTGAAGCTTTCTTT. The encoded protein is CASSLGQTLNTEAFF.